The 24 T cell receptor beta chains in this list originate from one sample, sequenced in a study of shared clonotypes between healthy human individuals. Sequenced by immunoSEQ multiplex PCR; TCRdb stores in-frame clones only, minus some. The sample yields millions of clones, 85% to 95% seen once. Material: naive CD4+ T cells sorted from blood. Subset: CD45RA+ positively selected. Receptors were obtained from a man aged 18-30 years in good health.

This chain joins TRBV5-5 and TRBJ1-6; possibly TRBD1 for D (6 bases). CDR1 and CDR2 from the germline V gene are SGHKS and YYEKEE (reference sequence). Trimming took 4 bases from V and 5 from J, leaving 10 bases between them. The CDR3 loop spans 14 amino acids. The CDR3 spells CASSRGLNNSPLHF. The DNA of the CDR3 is TGTGCCAGCAGCCGGGGGCTTAATAATTCACCCCTCCACTTT. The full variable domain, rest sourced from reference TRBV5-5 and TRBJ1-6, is DAGVTQSPTHLIKTRGQQVTLRCSPISGHKSVSWYQQVLGQGPQFIFQYYEKEERGRGNFPDRFSARQFPNYSSELNVNALLLGDSALYLCASSRGLNNSPLHFGNGTRLTVT.

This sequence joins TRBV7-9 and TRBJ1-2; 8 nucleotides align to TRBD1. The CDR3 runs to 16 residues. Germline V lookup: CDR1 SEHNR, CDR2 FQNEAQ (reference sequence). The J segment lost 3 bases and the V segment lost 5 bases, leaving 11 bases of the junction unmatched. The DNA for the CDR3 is TGTGCCAGCAGCCCCCTGTTTCAGGACAGGGACTATGGCTACACCTTC. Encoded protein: CASSPLFQDRDYGYTF. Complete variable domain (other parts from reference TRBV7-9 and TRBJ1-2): DTGVSQNPRHKITKRGQNVTFRCDPISEHNRLYWYRQTLGQGPEFLTYFQNEAQLEKSRLLSDRFSAERPKGSFSTLEIQRTEQGDSAMYLCASSPLFQDRDYGYTFGSGTRLTVV.

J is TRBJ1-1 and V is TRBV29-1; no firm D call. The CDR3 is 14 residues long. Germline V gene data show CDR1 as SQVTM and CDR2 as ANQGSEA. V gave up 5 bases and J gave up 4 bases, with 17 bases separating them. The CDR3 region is CSVTKSGGLTEAFF. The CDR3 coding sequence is TGCAGCGTTACGAAGTCGGGAGGGCTCACTGAAGCTTTCTTT.

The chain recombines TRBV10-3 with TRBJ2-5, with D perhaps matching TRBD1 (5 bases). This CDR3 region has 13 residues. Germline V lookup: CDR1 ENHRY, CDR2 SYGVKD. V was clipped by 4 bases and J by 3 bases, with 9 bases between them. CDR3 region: CAISGLGEETQYF. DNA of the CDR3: TGTGCCATCAGTGGCCTAGGGGAAGAGACCCAGTACTTC.

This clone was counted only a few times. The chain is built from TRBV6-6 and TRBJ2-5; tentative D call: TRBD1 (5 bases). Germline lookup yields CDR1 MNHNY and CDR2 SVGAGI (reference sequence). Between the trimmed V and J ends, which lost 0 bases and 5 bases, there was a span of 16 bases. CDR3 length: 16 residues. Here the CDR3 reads CASSYSFARDRETQYF. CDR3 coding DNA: TGTGCCAGCAGTTACTCGTTCGCCAGGGATCGGGAGACCCAGTACTTC.

CDR3 in DNA: TGTGCCAGTAGTATAAGGGCGGGACCTAATAACCAGCAGTACTTC. Translation: CASSIRAGPNNQQYF. This chain connects TRBV19 to TRBJ2-7; a weak D match, TRBD2 (6 bases). The V end was cut by 2 bases, the J end by 8 bases, with 19 bases between. Germline CDR1 LNHDA, CDR2 SQIVND (reference sequence). The CDR3 has 15 amino acids.

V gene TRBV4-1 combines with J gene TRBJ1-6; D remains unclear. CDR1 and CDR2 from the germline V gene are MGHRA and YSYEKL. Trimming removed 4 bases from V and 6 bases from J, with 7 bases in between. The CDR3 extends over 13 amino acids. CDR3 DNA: TGCGCCAGCAGCCCCGAACCTAATTCACCCCTCCACTTT. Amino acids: CASSPEPNSPLHF.

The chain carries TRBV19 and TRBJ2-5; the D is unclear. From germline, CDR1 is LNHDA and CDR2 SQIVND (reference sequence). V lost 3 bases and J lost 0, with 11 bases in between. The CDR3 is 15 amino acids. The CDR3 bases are TGTGCCAGTAGTATTGGAGATTCGTACCAAGAGACCCAGTACTTC. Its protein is CASSIGDSYQETQYF.

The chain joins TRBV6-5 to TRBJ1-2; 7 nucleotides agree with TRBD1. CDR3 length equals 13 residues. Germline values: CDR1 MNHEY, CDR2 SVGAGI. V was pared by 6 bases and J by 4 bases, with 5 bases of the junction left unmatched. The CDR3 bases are TGTGCCAGCAGGGGAGACAGGGCCTATGGCTACACCTTC. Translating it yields CASRGDRAYGYTF.

CDR3 sequence (DNA): TGTGCCAGCAGCTTGGGAGGCAAGTCCACGTATGGCTACACCTTC. Its protein is CASSLGGKSTYGYTF. The chain couples TRBV5-5 to TRBJ1-2; D is unclear. The ends were cut back, 0 bases at V and 5 bases at J, with 14 bases in the middle. There are 15 residues in the CDR3. Germline CDR1 SGHKS, CDR2 YYEKEE (reference sequence).

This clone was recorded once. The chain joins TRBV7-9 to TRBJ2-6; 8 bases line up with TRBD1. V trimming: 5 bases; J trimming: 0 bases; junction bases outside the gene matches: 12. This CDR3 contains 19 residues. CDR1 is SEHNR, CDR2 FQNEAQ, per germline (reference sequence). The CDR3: CASSHRMTGESSGANVLTF. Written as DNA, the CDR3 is TGTGCCAGCAGCCACCGGATGACAGGGGAAAGCTCTGGGGCCAACGTCCTGACTTTC.

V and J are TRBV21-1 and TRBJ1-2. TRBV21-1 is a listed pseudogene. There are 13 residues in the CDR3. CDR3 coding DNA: TGTGCCAGCAGCACCGACAGCGGGAATGGCTACACCTTC. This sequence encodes CASSTDSGNGYTF.

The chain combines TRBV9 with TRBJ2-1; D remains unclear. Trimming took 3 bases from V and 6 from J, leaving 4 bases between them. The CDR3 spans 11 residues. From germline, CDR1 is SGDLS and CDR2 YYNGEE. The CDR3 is CASSAANEQFF. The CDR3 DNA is TGTGCCAGCAGCGCGGCCAATGAGCAGTTCTTC.

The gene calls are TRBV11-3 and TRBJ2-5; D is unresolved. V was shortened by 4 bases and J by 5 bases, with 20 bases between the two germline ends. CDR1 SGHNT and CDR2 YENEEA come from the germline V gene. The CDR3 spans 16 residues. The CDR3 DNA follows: TGTGCCAGCAGCTCCTACTACACAGAGGAGATGGAGACCCAGTACTTC. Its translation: CASSSYYTEEMETQYF.

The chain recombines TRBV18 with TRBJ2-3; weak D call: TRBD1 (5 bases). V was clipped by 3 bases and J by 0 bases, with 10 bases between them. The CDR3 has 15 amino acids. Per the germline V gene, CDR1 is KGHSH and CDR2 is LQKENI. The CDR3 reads CASSPAGFSTDTQYF. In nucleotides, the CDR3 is TGTGCCAGCTCACCGGCAGGGTTTAGCACAGATACGCAGTATTTT.

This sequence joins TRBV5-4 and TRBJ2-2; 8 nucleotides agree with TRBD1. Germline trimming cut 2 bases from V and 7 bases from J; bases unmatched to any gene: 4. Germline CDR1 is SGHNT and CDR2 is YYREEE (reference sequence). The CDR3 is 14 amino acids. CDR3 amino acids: CASSFQDRVGELFF. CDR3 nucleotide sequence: TGTGCCAGCAGCTTCCAGGACAGGGTCGGGGAGCTGTTTTTT.

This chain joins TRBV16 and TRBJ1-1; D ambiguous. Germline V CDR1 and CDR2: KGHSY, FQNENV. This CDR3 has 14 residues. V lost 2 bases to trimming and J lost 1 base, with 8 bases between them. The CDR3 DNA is TGTGCCAGCAGCCAACGAGAGGGGAACACTGAAGCTTTCTTT. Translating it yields CASSQREGNTEAFF. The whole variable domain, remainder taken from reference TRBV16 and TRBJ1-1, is GEEVAQTPKHLVRGEGQKAKLYCAPIKGHSYVFWYQQVLKNEFKFLISFQNENVFDETGMPKERFSAKCLPNSPCSLEIQATKLEDSAVYFCASSQREGNTEAFFGQGTRLTVV.

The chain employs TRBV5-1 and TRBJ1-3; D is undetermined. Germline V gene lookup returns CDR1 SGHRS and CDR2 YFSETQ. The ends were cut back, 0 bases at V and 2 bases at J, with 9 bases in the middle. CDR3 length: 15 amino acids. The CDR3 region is CASSLANVPGNTIYF. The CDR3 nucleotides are TGCGCCAGCAGCTTGGCCAATGTTCCTGGAAACACCATATATTTT.

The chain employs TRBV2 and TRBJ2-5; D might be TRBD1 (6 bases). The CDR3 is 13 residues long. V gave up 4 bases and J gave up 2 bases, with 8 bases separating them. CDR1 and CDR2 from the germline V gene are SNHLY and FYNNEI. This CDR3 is CASSATGQETQYF. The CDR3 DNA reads TGTGCCAGCAGTGCGACAGGACAAGAGACCCAGTACTTC.

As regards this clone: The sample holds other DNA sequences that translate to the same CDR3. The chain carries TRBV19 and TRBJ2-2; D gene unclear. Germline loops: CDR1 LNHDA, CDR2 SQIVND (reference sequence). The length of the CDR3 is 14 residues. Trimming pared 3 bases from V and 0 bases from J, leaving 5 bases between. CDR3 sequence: CASSIGTNTGELFF. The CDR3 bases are TGTGCCAGTAGTATCGGAACGAACACCGGGGAGCTGTTTTTT.

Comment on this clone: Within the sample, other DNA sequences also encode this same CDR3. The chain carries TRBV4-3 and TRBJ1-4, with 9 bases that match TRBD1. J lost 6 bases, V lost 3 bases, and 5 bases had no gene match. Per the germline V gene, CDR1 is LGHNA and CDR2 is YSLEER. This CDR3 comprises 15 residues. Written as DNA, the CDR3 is TGCGCCAGCAGCCAGGGGGACAGGGACTATGAAAAACTGTTTTTT. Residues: CASSQGDRDYEKLFF.

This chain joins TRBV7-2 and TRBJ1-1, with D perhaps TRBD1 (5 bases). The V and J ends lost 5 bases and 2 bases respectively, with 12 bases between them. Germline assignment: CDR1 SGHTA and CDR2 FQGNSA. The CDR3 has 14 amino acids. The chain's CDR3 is CASSTTGINTEAFF. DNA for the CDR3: TGTGCCAGCAGCACCACAGGAATCAACACTGAAGCTTTCTTT.

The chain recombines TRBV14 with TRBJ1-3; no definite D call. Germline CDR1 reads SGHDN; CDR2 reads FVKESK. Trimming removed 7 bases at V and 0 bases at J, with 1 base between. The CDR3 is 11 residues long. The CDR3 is CASTSGNTIYF. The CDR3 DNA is TGTGCCAGCACCTCTGGAAACACCATATATTTT.

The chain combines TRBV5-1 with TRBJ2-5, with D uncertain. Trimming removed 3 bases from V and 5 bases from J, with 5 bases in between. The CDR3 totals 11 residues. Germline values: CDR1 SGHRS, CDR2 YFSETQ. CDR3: CASSWKETQYF. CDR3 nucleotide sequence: TGCGCCAGCAGCTGGAAGGAGACCCAGTACTTC.